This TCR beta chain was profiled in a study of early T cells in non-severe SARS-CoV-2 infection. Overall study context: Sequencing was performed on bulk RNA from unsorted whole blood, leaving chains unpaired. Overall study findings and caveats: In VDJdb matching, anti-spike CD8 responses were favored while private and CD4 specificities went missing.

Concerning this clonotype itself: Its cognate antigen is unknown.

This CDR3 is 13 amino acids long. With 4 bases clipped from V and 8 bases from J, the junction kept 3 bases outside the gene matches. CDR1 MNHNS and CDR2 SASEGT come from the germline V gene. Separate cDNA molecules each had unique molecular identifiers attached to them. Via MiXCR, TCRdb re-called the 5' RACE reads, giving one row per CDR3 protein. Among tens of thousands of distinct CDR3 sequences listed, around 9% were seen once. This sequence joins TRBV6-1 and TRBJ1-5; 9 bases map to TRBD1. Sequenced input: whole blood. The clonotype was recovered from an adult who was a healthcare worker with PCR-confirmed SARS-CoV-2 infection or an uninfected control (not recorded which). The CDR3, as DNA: TGTGCCAGCAGTGGGGACAGGGTGGAGCCCCAGCATTTT. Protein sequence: CASSGDRVEPQHF.